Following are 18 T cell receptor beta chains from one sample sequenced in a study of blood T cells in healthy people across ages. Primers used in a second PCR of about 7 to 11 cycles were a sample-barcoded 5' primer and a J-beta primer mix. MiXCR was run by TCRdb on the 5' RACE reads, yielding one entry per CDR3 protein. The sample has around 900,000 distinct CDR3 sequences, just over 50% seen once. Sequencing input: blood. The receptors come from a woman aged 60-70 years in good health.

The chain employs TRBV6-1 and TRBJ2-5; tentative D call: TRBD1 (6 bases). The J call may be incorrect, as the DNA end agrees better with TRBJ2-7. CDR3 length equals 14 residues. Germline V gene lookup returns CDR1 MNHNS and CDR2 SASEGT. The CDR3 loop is CASSEDRVLDEQYF. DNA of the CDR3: TGTGCCAGCAGTGAAGACAGGGTGTTGGACGAGCAGTACTTC.

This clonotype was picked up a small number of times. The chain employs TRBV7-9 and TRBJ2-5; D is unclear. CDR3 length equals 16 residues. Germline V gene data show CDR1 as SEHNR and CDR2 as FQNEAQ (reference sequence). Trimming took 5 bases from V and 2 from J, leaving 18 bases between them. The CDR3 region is CASSPSDFYGQETQYF. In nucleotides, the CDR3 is TGTGCCAGCAGCCCATCTGACTTTTACGGACAAGAGACCCAGTACTTC.

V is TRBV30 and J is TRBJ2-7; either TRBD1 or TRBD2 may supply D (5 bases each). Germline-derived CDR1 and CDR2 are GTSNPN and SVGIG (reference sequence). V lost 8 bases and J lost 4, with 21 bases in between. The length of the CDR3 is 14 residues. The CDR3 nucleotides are TGTGCCAGGGCCGAAGGGGACCTAGGATACGAGCAGTACTTC. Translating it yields CARAEGDLGYEQYF.

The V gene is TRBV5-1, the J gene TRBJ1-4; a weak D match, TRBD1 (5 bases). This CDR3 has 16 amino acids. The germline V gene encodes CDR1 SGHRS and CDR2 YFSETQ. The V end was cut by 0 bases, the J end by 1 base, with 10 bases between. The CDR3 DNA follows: TGCGCCAGCAGCTTGGTCCGGGGGAAAACTAATGAAAAACTGTTTTTT. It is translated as CASSLVRGKTNEKLFF. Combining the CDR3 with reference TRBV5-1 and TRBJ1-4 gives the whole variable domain KAGVTQTPRYLIKTRGQQVTLSCSPISGHRSVSWYQQTPGQGLQFLFEYFSETQRNKGNFPGRFSGRQFSNSRSEMNVSTLELGDSALYLCASSLVRGKTNEKLFFGSGTQLSVL.

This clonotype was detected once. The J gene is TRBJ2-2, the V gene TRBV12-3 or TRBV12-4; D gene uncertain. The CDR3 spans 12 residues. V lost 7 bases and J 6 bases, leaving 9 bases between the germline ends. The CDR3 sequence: CASTLIPGELFF. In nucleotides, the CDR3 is TGTGCCAGCACCCTCATTCCCGGGGAGCTGTTTTTT.

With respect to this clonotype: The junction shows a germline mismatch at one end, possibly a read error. CDR3 loop: CASTEGNEQFF. The CDR3 DNA follows: TGCGCCAGCACTGAGGGGAATGAGCAGTTCTTC. This chain joins TRBV10-2 and TRBJ2-1, with D perhaps being TRBD1 or TRBD2 (5 bases each). CDR3 length: 11 amino acids. Looked up from germline, CDR1 is WSHSY and CDR2 is SAAADI.

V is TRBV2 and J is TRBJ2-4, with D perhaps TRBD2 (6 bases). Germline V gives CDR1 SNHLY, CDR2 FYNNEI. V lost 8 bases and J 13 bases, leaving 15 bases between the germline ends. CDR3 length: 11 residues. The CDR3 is CASASVGKQYF. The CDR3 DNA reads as TGTGCCAGCGCTAGCGTGGGAAAGCAGTACTTC.

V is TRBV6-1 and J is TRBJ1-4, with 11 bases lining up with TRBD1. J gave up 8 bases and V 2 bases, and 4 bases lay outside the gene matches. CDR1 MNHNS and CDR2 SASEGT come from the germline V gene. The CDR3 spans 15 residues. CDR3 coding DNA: TGTGCCAGCAGTGAATGGGGACAGGGGGAGGAAAAACTGTTTTTT. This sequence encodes CASSEWGQGEEKLFF.

The CDR3 here is CASSQDGFPPSTDTQYF. The CDR3 DNA follows: TGCGCCAGCAGCCAAGATGGGTTTCCCCCGAGCACAGATACGCAGTATTTT. This chain connects TRBV4-3 to TRBJ2-3; no firm D call. The germline V and J ends were trimmed by 0 bases and 0 bases, with 13 bases remaining between them. The germline V gene encodes CDR1 LGHNA and CDR2 YSLEER. CDR3 size: 17 residues.

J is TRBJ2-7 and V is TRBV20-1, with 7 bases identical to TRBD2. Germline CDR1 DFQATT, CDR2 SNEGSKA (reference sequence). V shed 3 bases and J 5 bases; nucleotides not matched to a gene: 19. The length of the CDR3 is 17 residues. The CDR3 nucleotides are TGCAGTGCTAGGATTGCCCCTAGCGGCCATCGCGGACACGAGCAGTACTTC. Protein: CSARIAPSGHRGHEQYF.

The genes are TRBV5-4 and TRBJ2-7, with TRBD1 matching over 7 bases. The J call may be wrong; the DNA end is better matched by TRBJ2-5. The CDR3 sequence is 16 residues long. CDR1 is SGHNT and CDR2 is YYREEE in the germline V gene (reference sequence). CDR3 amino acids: CASSLDPGQAAETQYF. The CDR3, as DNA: TGTGCCAGCAGCTTGGACCCTGGACAGGCGGCCGAGACCCAGTACTTC.

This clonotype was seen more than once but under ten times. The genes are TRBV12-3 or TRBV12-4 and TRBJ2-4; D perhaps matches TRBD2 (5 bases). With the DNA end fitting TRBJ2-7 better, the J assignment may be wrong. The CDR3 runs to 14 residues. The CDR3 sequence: CASSRAGFRGEQYF. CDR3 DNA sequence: TGTGCCAGCAGCCGGGCCGGGTTCCGGGGCGAGCAGTACTTC.

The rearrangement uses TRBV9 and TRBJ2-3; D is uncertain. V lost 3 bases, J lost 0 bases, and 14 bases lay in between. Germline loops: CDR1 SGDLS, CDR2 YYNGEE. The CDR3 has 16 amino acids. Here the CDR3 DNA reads TGTGCCAGCAGCGCCCGACAAGATTCTAGCACAGATACGCAGTATTTT. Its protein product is CASSARQDSSTDTQYF.

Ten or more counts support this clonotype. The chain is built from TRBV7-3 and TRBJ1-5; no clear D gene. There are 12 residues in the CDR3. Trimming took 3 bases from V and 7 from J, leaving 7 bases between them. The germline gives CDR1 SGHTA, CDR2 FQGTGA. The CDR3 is CASSFPKQPQHF. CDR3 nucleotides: TGTGCCAGCAGCTTCCCGAAACAGCCCCAGCATTTT.

The CDR3 DNA follows: TGCGCCAGCAGCCCTCAGGTTCTAGCTGGTGAGCAGTACTTC. Protein: CASSPQVLAGEQYF. J is TRBJ2-5 and V is TRBV4-1, with a tentative D call TRBD2 (5 bases). The germline CDR1 and CDR2 sequences are MGHRA and YSYEKL. V dropped 4 bases and J dropped 11 bases, with 20 bases sitting between them. CDR3 length: 14 residues.

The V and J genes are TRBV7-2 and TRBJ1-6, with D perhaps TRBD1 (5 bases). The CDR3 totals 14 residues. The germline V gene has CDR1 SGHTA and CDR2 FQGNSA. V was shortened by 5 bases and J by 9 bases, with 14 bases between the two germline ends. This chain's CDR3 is CASSPQEFSSPLHF. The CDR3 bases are TGTGCCAGCAGCCCACAGGAGTTTAGTTCACCCCTCCACTTT.

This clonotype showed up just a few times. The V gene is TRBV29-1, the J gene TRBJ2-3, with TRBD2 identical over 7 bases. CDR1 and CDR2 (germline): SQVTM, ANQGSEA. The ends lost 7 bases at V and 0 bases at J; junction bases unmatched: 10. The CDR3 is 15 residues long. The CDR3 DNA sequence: TGCAGCGCTTTAATAATTAGCGGGAGCACAGATACGCAGTATTTT. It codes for CSALIISGSTDTQYF.

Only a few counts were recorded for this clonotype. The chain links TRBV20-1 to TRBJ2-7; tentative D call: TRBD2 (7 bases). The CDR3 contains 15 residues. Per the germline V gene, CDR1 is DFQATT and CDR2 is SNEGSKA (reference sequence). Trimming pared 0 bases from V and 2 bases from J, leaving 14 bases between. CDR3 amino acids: CSARDRGGGTYEQYF. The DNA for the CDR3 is TGCAGTGCTAGAGATCGAGGGGGGGGTACCTACGAGCAGTACTTC.